The 7 T cell receptor beta chains below come from one sample, sequenced in a study of T cell repertoires in cytomegalovirus infection. No cognate antigen is known for these TCRs. TCRdb passed the reads through MiXCR, listing each CDR3 protein once. In the table there are hundreds of thousands of distinct CDR3 sequences, 30% to 40% of which are singletons. The sequencing here drew on cultured CD8+ T cells from PBMCs, taken from culture after CMV antigen stimulation. All receptors come from a human donor in good health (CMV status not recorded). Some clones in this sample may be carry-over from other donors' samples.

The chain uses TRBV6-8 and TRBJ2-1; D remains ambiguous. The V gene's germline CDR1 is MNHGY and CDR2 SAAAGT. The CDR3 covers 13 residues. In nucleotides, the CDR3 is TGTACCACTTCCCCCACGCTACTAAATGAGCAGTTCTTC. It specifies CTTSPTLLNEQFF.

There are many counts of this clonotype. V gene TRBV15 combines with J gene TRBJ1-1; D gene ambiguous. Germline V gene sequence: CDR1 LNHNV, CDR2 YYDKDF (reference sequence). Trimming took 0 bases from V and 1 from J, leaving 6 bases between them. CDR3 length: 14 residues. The CDR3, as DNA: TGTGCCACCAGCAGAGATTTGGGGAACACTGAAGCTTTCTTT. It specifies CATSRDLGNTEAFF.

Ten or more counts support this clonotype. This rearrangement joins TRBV20-1 to TRBJ2-4; no clear D gene. Per germline, CDR1 DFQATT and CDR2 SNEGSKA (reference sequence). V gave up 3 bases and J gave up 7 bases, with 10 bases separating them. The length of the CDR3 is 12 residues. The CDR3 spells CSASRERNIQYF. The CDR3 DNA follows: TGCAGTGCTAGTCGCGAGAGGAACATTCAGTACTTC.

The V call is TRBV6-6, the J call TRBJ2-7; D might be TRBD2 (5 bases). Germline CDR1 and CDR2: MNHNY and SVGAGI (reference sequence). Trimming removed 2 bases at V and 7 bases at J, with 15 bases between. The CDR3 sequence is 14 residues long. Here the CDR3 DNA reads TGTGCCAGCAGTTACGACCACCCGGGGAATGAGCAGTACGTC. Translating gives CASSYDHPGNEQYV.

This clonotype was counted ten times or more. The DNA for the CDR3 is TGTGCCAGCAGCTTTCGCGGGGGGGGAAACACTGAAGCTTTCTTT. Translation gives CASSFRGGGNTEAFF. The J gene is TRBJ1-1, the V gene TRBV7-2; the D gene is possibly TRBD1 (5 bases). Germline V CDR1 and CDR2: SGHTA, FQGNSA. The CDR3 runs 15 residues. Between the trimmed V and J ends, which lost 3 bases and 2 bases, there was a span of 13 bases.

CDR3 residues: CASRSNYRTGFTDTQYF. CDR3 DNA sequence: TGTGCCAGTAGATCGAACTACAGGACAGGGTTCACAGATACGCAGTATTTT. V usage is TRBV19 and J usage is TRBJ2-3; 8 bases are shared with TRBD1. The germline V gene has CDR1 LNHDA and CDR2 SQIVND (reference sequence). V was clipped by 6 bases and J by 2 bases; unmatched bases: 13. CDR3 length equals 17 residues.

V usage is TRBV7-8 and J usage is TRBJ1-1, with D possibly matching TRBD1 (5 bases). The CDR3 totals 14 residues. The V gene lost 10 bases and the J gene lost 0 bases, with 15 bases spanning the gap. Germline V gene data show CDR1 as SGHVS and CDR2 as FQNEAQ. The CDR3 nucleotides are TGTGCCAACACCTTGGGGGGAATGAACACTGAAGCTTTCTTT. Protein product: CANTLGGMNTEAFF.